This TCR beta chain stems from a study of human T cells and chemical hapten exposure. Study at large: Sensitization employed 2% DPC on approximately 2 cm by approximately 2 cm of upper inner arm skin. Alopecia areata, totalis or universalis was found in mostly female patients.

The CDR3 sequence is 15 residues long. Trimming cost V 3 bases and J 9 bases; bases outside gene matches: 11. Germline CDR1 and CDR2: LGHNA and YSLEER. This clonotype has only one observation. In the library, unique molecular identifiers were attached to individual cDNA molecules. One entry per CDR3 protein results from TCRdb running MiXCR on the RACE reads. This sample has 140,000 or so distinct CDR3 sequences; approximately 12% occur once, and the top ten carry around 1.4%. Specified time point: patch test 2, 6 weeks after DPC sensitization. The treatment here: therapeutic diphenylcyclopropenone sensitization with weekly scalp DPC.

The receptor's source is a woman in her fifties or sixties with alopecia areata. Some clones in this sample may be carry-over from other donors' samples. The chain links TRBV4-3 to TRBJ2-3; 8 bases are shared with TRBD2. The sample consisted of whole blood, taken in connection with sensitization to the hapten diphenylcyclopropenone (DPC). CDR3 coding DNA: TGCGCCAGCAGCCAGACCGCTGCGGGGGGAGGGACGCAGTATTTT. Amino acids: CASSQTAAGGGTQYF.